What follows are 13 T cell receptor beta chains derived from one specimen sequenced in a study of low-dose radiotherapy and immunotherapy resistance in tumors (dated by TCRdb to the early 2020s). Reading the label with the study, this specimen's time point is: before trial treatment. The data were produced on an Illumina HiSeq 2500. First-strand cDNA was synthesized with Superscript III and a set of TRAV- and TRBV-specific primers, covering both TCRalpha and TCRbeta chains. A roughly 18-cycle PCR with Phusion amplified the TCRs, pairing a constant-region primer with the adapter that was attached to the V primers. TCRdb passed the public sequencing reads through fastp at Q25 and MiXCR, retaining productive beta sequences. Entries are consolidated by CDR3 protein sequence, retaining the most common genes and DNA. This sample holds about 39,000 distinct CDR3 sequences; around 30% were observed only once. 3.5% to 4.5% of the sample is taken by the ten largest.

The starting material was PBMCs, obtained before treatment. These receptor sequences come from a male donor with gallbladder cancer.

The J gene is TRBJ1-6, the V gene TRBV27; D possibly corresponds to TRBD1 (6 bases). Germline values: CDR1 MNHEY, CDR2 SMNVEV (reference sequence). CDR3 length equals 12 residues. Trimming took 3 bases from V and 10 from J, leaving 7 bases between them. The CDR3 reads CASSLGASPLHF. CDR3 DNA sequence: TGTGCCAGCAGTTTGGGGGCCTCACCCCTCCACTTT.

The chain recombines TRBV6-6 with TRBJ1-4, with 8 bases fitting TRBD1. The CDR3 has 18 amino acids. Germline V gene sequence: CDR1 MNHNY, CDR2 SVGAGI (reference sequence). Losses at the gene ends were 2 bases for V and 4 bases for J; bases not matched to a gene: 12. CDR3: CASSYTALRTGLNEKLFF. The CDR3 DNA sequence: TGTGCCAGCAGTTACACGGCCCTAAGGACAGGGCTTAATGAAAAACTGTTTTTT.

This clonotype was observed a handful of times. The CDR3 region is CASKRSEQYF. The CDR3 bases are TGTGCCAGCAAAAGGAGTGAGCAGTACTTC. The chain is built from TRBV21-1 and TRBJ2-7. TRBV21-1 constitutes a pseudogene. The CDR3 runs 10 residues.

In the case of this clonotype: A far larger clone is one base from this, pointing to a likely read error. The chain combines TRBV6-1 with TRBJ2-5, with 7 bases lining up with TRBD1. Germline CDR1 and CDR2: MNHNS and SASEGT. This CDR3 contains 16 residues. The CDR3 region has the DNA TGTGTCGGATCCAGCCGGAAGGGGACAGTCCAAGAGACCCAGTACTTC. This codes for CVGSSRKGTVQETQYF.

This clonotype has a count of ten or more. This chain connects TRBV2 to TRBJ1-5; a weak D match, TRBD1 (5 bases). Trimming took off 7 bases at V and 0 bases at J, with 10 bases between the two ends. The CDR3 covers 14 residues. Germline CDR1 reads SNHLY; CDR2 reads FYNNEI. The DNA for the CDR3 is TGTGCCAGCAATGGGGGGTTTAGCAATCAGCCCCAGCATTTT. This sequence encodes CASNGGFSNQPQHF.

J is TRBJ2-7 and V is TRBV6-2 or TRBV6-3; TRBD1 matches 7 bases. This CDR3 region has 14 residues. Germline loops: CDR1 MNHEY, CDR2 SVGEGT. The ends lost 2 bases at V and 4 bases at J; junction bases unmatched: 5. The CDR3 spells CASSYKTQGYEQYF. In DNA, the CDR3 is TGTGCCAGCAGTTACAAAACACAGGGGTACGAGCAGTACTTC.

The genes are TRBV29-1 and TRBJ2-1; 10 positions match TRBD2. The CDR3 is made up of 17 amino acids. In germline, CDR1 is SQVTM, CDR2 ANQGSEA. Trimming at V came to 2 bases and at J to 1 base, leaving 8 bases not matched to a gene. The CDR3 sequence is CSVEFPSGSRSYNEQFF. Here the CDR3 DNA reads TGCAGCGTTGAATTCCCTAGCGGGAGTCGATCCTACAATGAGCAGTTCTTC.

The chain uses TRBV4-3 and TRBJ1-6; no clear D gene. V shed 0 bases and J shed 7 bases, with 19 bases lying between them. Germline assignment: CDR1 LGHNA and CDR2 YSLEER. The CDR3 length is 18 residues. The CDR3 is CASSQDRRVAHKNSPLHF. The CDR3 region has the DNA TGCGCCAGCAGCCAAGATCGGAGGGTCGCTCATAAAAATTCACCCCTCCACTTT.

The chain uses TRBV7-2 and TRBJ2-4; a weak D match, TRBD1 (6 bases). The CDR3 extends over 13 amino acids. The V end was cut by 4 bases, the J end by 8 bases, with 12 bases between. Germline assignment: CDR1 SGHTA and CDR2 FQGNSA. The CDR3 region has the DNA TGTGCCAGCAGCTCCGTCAGGGGCGACATTCAGTACTTC. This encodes CASSSVRGDIQYF.

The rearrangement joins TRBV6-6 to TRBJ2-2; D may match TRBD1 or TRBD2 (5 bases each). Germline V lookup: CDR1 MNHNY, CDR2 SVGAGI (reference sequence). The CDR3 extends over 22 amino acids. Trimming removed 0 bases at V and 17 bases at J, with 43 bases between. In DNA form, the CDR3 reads TGTGCCAGCAGTTACTCGAAGGCAGGGTCGAACACCGGGGAGCTGTGTTTTTTGTTTTTTTTTTTT. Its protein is CASSYSKAGSNTGELCFLFFFF.

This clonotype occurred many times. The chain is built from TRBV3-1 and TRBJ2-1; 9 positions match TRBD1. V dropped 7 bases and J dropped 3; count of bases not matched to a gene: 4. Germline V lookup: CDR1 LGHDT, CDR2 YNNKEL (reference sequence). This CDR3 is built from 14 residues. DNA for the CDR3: TGTGCCAGCACCACAGGGGGCCACTACAATGAGCAGTTCTTC. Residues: CASTTGGHYNEQFF.

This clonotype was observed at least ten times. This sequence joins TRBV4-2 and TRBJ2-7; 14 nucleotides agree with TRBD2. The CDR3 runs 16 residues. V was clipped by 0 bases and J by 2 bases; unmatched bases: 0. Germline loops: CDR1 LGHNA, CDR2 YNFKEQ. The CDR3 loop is CASSQETSGGAYEQYF. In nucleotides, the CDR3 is TGTGCCAGCAGCCAAGAGACTAGCGGGGGGGCCTACGAGCAGTACTTC.

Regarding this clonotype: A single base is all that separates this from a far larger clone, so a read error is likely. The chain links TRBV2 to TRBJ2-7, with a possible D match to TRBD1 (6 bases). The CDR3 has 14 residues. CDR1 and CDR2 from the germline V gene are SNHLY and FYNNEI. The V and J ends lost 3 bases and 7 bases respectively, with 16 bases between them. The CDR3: CASSDGTPYNEQYF. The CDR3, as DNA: TGTGCCAGCAGTGATGGGACACCCTACAATGAGCAGTACTTC.